These T cell receptor beta chains were read from a single sample in a study of blood T cell repertoires in COVID-19. The method was immunoSEQ multiplex PCR; TCRdb's version includes in-frame clones alone and lacks a portion of them. The sample lists a few hundred thousand clones; around 84% were seen once. Sequencing used peripheral blood. The receptors were sampled from an older woman with active or convalescent COVID-19. Each CDR3 is given with its conserved first and last residue. A D gene is named only where the DNA matches it firmly. Some rows mark clone size as missing; the rest say once, few, many or name a class of expanded clone.

J gene | clone size | V gene | D gene | CDR3 protein | CDR3 DNA
TRBJ2-1 | - | TRBV13 | - | CASSLMRQHNNEQFF | TGTGCCAGCAGCTTAATGCGACAGCATAACAATGAGCAGTTCTTC
TRBJ2-1 | - | TRBV10-3 | - | CAIIRDLSSYNEQFF | TGTGCCATCATCAGAGACTTGAGCTCCTACAATGAGCAGTTCTTC
TRBJ2-7 | - | TRBV4-1 | - | CASSQGGGQPYEQYF | TGCGCCAGCAGCCAAGGCGGGGGCCAACCCTACGAGCAGTACTTC
TRBJ1-2 | - | TRBV2 | TRBD1 | CASSDQGAYGYTF | TGTGCCAGCAGTGATCAGGGGGCGTACGGCTACACCTTC
TRBJ1-2 | once | TRBV6-4 | - | CASSDSTGDGYTF | TGTGCCAGCAGTGACTCGACAGGAGATGGCTACACCTTC
TRBJ2-3 | few | TRBV5-5 | TRBD2 | CASSLERGLRLGTDTQYF | TGTGCCAGCAGCTTGGAGCGGGGGCTCCGCCTTGGCACAGATACGCAGTATTTT
TRBJ2-7 | - | TRBV6-2/TRBV6-3 | - | CASSFRAGGFEEYF | TGTGCCAGCAGTTTTAGGGCAGGAGGGTTCGAGGAGTACTTC
TRBJ1-2 | - | TRBV19 | TRBD1 | CASSAGQGIGYTF | TGTGCCAGTAGTGCCGGACAGGGTATTGGCTACACCTTC
TRBJ2-5 | - | TRBV19 | TRBD1 | CASSIGTGEQETQYF | TGTGCCAGTAGTATAGGCACAGGGGAACAAGAGACCCAGTACTTC
TRBJ2-5 | - | TRBV4-2 | TRBD1 | CASSQGTRGSQETQYF | TGTGCCAGCAGCCAAGGTACCAGGGGGTCCCAAGAGACCCAGTACTTC
TRBJ1-5 | - | TRBV19 | - | CASRGPQGMGLYSNQPQHF | TGTGCCAGTAGAGGCCCCCAGGGGATGGGGTTGTATAGCAATCAGCCCCAGCATTTT
TRBJ1-2 | - | TRBV5-1 | TRBD1 | CASSLDRDGYTF | TGCGCCAGCAGCCTCGACAGGGATGGCTACACCTTC
TRBJ2-1 | few | TRBV10-2 | - | CASSELGAGAREQFF | TGCGCCAGCAGTGAGTTAGGGGCAGGGGCGCGTGAGCAGTTCTTC
TRBJ1-6 | - | TRBV27 | - | CASNFAGSNSPLHF | TGTGCCAGCAACTTTGCAGGTTCAAATTCACCCCTCCACTTT
TRBJ1-2 | - | TRBV7-9 | TRBD1 | CASTFTGEKYGYTF | TGTGCCAGCACCTTCACAGGGGAGAAGTATGGCTACACCTTC
TRBJ2-3 | - | TRBV24-1 | - | CATSVQRGSTDTQYF | TGTGCCACCAGTGTACAGAGGGGGAGCACAGATACGCAGTATTTT
TRBJ2-5 | - | TRBV7-2 | - | CASSGGQNFQETQYF | TGTGCCAGCAGCGGCGGGCAGAACTTCCAAGAGACCCAGTACTTC
TRBJ2-5 | - | TRBV18 | - | CASSPFGETQYF | TGTGCCAGCTCACCATTCGGGGAGACCCAGTACTTC
TRBJ1-4 | - | TRBV7-2 | - | CASAPGDTREKLFF | TGTGCCAGCGCTCCAGGGGATACCAGGGAAAAACTGTTTTTT
TRBJ2-5 | - | TRBV5-6 | - | CASSTGQTGETQYF | TGTGCCAGCAGCACAGGACAGACTGGAGAGACCCAGTACTTC
TRBJ2-7 | - | TRBV10-3 | TRBD1 | CAISEYAGTVSYEQYF | TGTGCCATCAGTGAGTACGCCGGGACAGTGTCCTACGAGCAGTACTTC
TRBJ1-2 | - | TRBV4-3 | TRBD1 | CASSQVLVGTGGDGYTF | TGCGCCAGCAGCCAAGTCTTGGTCGGGACAGGGGGCGATGGCTACACCTTC
TRBJ1-2 | - | TRBV27 | TRBD1 | CASSLLRDRGRVNYGYTF | TGTGCCAGCAGTTTGCTCCGGGACAGGGGACGGGTTAACTATGGCTACACCTTC
TRBJ1-2 | - | TRBV6-5 | TRBD1 | CASTAQGIYGYTF | TGTGCCAGCACCGCACAGGGGATCTATGGCTACACCTTC
TRBJ2-1 | - | TRBV11-2 | TRBD1 | CASSLGAGGFRYNEQFF | TGTGCCAGCAGCCTCGGGGCAGGGGGCTTCCGCTACAATGAGCAGTTCTTC
TRBJ2-3 | - | TRBV7-2 | - | CASSSLSPVLLTDTQYF | TGTGCCAGCAGTTCTCTATCCCCGGTCCTACTCACAGATACGCAGTATTTT
TRBJ2-1 | - | TRBV24-1 | TRBD2 | CATSDIAGAHNEQFF | TGTGCCACCAGTGACATAGCGGGGGCCCACAATGAGCAGTTCTTC
TRBJ2-1 | once | TRBV11-2 | - | CATRVVRGQRDEQFF | TGTGCCACCCGAGTGGTCCGCGGACAACGGGATGAGCAGTTCTTC
TRBJ1-1 | once | TRBV18 | TRBD1 | CASSLRRGPDTEAFF | TGTGCCAGCTCCCTCCGAAGGGGGCCTGACACTGAAGCTTTCTTT
TRBJ2-2 | - | TRBV6-4 | - | CASSVEAASDTGELFF | TGTGCCAGCAGTGTGGAGGCAGCCTCAGACACCGGGGAGCTGTTTTTT
TRBJ1-1 | once | TRBV19 | TRBD1 | CACYPSGGTQQEAFF | TGTGCCTGCTACCCCTCAGGGGGGACCCAGCAGGAGGCTTTCTTT
TRBJ2-5 | - | TRBV7-2 | - | CASSSVVVGHQETQYF | TGTGCCAGCAGCTCCGTGGTTGTGGGGCACCAAGAGACCCAGTACTTC
TRBJ2-7 | - | TRBV3-1/TRBV3-2 | TRBD2 | CASSQSSGGYEQYF | TGTGCCAGCAGCCAATCTAGCGGGGGCTACGAGCAGTACTTC
TRBJ1-1 | few | TRBV7-8 | TRBD1 | CASTLDRANTEAFF | TGTGCCAGCACCTTGGACAGGGCGAACACTGAAGCTTTCTTT
TRBJ2-2 | once | TRBV7-2 | - | CASSFMWNTGELFF | TGTGCCAGCAGCTTCATGTGGAACACCGGGGAGCTGTTTTTT
TRBJ1-1 | - | TRBV9 | - | CASSVLGGGTEAFF | TGTGCCAGCAGCGTACTGGGAGGCGGCACTGAAGCTTTCTTT
TRBJ2-1 | - | TRBV27 | TRBD2 | CASSPSGGTYNEQFF | TGTGCCAGCAGCCCTAGCGGGGGGACCTACAATGAGCAGTTCTTC
TRBJ2-3 | - | TRBV7-8 | - | CASSLRADTQYF | TGTGCCAGCAGCCTGAGGGCAGATACGCAGTATTTT
TRBJ1-3 | few | TRBV5-1 | - | CASSPSGASGNTIYF | TGCGCCAGCAGCCCAAGCGGCGCCTCTGGAAACACCATATATTTT
TRBJ1-3 | - | TRBV5-5 | TRBD1 | CASSFVDRGQGNTIYF | TGTGCCAGCAGCTTTGTCGACAGGGGGCAAGGAAACACCATATATTTT
TRBJ2-5 | - | TRBV5-1 | TRBD1 | CASSLIFSGTGGETQYF | TGCGCCAGCAGCTTGATTTTTTCAGGGACAGGGGGAGAGACCCAGTACTTC
TRBJ2-7 | - | TRBV7-2 | TRBD2 | CASSPTSGGYGDEQYF | TGTGCCAGCAGCCCGACTAGCGGGGGATATGGGGACGAGCAGTACTTC
TRBJ1-1 | few | TRBV12-3/TRBV12-4 | - | CASSLVDTVTAFF | TGTGCCAGCAGTTTAGTGGACACAGTGACGGCTTTCTTT
TRBJ1-5 | few | TRBV5-8 | - | CASSFPGSNQPQHF | TGTGCCAGCAGCTTCCCGGGTAGCAATCAGCCCCAGCATTTT
TRBJ2-5 | - | TRBV9 | - | CASSAGLSGGETQYF | TGTGCCAGCAGCGCCGGACTGTCAGGCGGAGAGACCCAGTACTTC
TRBJ2-4 | - | TRBV12-3/TRBV12-4 | - | CASGTLNIQYF | TGTGCCAGCGGGACACTAAACATTCAGTACTTC
TRBJ1-5 | - | TRBV24-1 | TRBD1 | CATSLQTNPGTGGAFYSNQPQHF | TGTGCCACCAGTCTCCAAACGAACCCCGGGACAGGGGGCGCATTCTATAGCAATCAGCCCCAGCATTTT
TRBJ1-2 | - | TRBV11-2 | - | CASSLDRRGDGYTF | TGTGCCAGCAGCTTAGATAGGAGGGGCGATGGCTACACCTTC
TRBJ2-2 | - | TRBV3-1/TRBV3-2 | TRBD2 | CAATRGLESGELFF | TGTGCCGCGACCCGGGGACTAGAGTCCGGGGAGCTGTTTTTT
TRBJ1-1 | - | TRBV12-3/TRBV12-4 | - | CASSRVTVFF | TGTGCCAGCAGTAGAGTAACGGTGTTCTTT
TRBJ2-3 | - | TRBV24-1 | TRBD1 | CATRGDRGGTDTQYF | TGTGCCACCAGAGGAGACAGGGGAGGCACAGATACGCAGTATTTT
TRBJ2-7 | once | TRBV27 | TRBD1 | CASSLGQATYEQYF | TGTGCCAGCAGTTTGGGACAGGCTACCTACGAGCAGTACTTC
TRBJ1-2 | - | TRBV2 | - | CASSWGGYGYTF | TGTGCCAGCAGCTGGGGAGGTTATGGCTACACCTTC
TRBJ2-2 | - | TRBV24-1 | TRBD1 | CATSDMPRTGAGTGELFF | TGTGCCACCAGTGATATGCCGCGGACAGGGGCGGGAACCGGGGAGCTGTTTTTT